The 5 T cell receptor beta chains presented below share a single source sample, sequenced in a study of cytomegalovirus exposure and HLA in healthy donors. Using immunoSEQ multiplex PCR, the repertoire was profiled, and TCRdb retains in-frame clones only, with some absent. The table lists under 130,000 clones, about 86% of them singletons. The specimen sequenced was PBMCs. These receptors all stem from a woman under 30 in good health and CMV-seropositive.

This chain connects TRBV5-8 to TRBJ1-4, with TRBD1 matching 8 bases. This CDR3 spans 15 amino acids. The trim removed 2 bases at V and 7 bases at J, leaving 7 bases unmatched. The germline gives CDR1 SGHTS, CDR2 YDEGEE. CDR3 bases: TGTGCCAGCAGCTTAGCAGGGGGCACGGGTGAAAAACTGTTTTTT. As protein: CASSLAGGTGEKLFF.

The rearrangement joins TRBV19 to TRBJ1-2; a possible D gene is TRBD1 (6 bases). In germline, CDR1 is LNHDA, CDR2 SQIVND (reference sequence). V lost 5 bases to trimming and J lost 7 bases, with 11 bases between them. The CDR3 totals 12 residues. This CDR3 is CASSAQGSGYTF. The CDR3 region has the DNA TGTGCCAGTAGTGCACAGGGTTCTGGCTACACCTTC. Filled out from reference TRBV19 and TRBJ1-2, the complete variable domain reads DGGITQSPKYLFRKEGQNVTLSCEQNLNHDAMYWYRQDPGQGLRLIYYSQIVNDFQKGDIAEGYSVSREKKESFPLTVTSAQKNPTAFYLCASSAQGSGYTFGSGTRLTVV.

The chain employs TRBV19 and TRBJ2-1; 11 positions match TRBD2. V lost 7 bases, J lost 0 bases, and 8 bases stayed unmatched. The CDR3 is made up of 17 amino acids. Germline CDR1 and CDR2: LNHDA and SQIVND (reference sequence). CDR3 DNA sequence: TGTGCCAGTACCGCGGGACTAGCGGACCTCTCCTACAATGAGCAGTTCTTC. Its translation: CASTAGLADLSYNEQFF. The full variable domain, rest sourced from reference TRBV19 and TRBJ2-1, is DGGITQSPKYLFRKEGQNVTLSCEQNLNHDAMYWYRQDPGQGLRLIYYSQIVNDFQKGDIAEGYSVSREKKESFPLTVTSAQKNPTAFYLCASTAGLADLSYNEQFFGPGTRLTVL.

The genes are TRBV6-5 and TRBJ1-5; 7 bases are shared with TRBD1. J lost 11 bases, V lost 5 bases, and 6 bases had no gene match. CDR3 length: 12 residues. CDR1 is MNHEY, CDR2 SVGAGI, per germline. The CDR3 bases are TGTGCCAGCAGTCAACAGGGGAAGTCCCAGCATTTT. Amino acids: CASSQQGKSQHF.

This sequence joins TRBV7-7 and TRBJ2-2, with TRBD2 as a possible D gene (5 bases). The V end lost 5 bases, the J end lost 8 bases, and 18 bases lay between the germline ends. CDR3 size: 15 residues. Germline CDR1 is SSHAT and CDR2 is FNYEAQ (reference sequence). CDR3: CASSPGGSAGGELFF. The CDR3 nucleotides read TGTGCCAGCAGCCCAGGAGGCAGCGCAGGAGGGGAGCTGTTTTTT. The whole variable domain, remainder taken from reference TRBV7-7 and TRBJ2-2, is GAGVSQSPRYKVTKRGQDVTLRCDPISSHATLYWYQQALGQGPEFLTYFNYEAQPDKSGLPSDRFSAERPEGSISTLTIQRTEQRDSAMYRCASSPGGSAGGELFFGEGSRLTVL.